This T cell receptor (beta chain) was recovered during a study of technical replicates of blood from a handful of donors. Per the germline V gene, CDR1 is SEHNR and CDR2 is FQNEAQ (reference sequence). V lost 4 bases and J 11 bases, leaving 13 bases between the germline ends. The CDR3 consists of 12 residues. The data were produced by immunoSEQ multiplex PCR, yet TCRdb's version contains in-frame clones alone and is incomplete. The table lists more than 65,000 clones, about 90% of them singletons, with around 0.37% in the top ten. V is TRBV7-9 and J is TRBJ2-3; D is possibly TRBD2 (6 bases). Sample: T cells isolated from PBMCs. This clonotype originated in a human donor in good health. The CDR3 bases are TGTGCCAGCAGCTCCGGACTACGTGAGCAGTATTTT. It is translated as CASSSGLREQYF.